Shown below are 24 T cell receptor beta chains from a single sample sequenced in a study of blood T cell repertoires in COVID-19. Profiling relied on immunoSEQ multiplex PCR, and the TCRdb table lists in-frame clones only, not all of them. This table has some 90,000 clones, about 86% appearing once. Material: peripheral blood. The source of these receptors is an elderly man with active or convalescent COVID-19.

The chain is built from TRBV18 and TRBJ2-1; D remains ambiguous. Germline V gene data show CDR1 as KGHSH and CDR2 as LQKENI. V was pared by 6 bases and J by 2 bases, with 11 bases between. The CDR3 contains 14 residues. The CDR3 region has the DNA TGTGCCAGCTCTCCGACGAGGACCTACAATGAGCAGTTCTTC. Protein: CASSPTRTYNEQFF.

The J gene is TRBJ2-1, the V gene TRBV24-1, with 12 bases fitting TRBD2. The CDR3 has 19 amino acids. Looked up from germline, CDR1 is KGHDR and CDR2 is SFDVKD. Losses at the gene ends were 9 bases for V and 1 base for J; bases not matched to a gene: 15. The CDR3 nucleotides are TGTGCCACCTGCCCCGTGGGGACTAGCGGGTGGGATTCCTACAATGAGCAGTTCTTC. Its translation is CATCPVGTSGWDSYNEQFF.

A few counts support this clone. The chain uses TRBV7-8 and TRBJ1-3; TRBD1 agrees at 7 bases. The length of the CDR3 is 14 residues. Germline trimming cut 4 bases from V and 4 bases from J; bases unmatched to any gene: 4. Germline values: CDR1 SGHVS, CDR2 FQNEAQ. In DNA, the CDR3 is TGTGCCAGCAGCTACAGGGGAACGGGAAACACCATATATTTT. Translation: CASSYRGTGNTIYF.

This sequence joins TRBV9 and TRBJ1-6, with TRBD1 matching over 7 bases. CDR3 size: 16 residues. Per the germline V gene, CDR1 is SGDLS and CDR2 is YYNGEE. The J segment lost 2 bases and the V segment lost 4 bases, leaving 6 bases of the junction unmatched. The CDR3 DNA follows: TGTGCCAGCAGCCCGCAACAGGGGACCTATAATTCACCCCTCCACTTT. Encoded protein: CASSPQQGTYNSPLHF. The full variable domain, completed using reference TRBV9 and TRBJ1-6, is DSGVTQTPKHLITATGQRVTLRCSPRSGDLSVYWYQQSLDQGLQFLIQYYNGEERAKGNILERFSAQQFPDLHSELNLSSLELGDSALYFCASSPQQGTYNSPLHFGNGTRLTVT.

The chain recombines TRBV10-3 with TRBJ1-5; TRBD1 matches 8 bases. The CDR3 covers 15 residues. With 2 bases clipped from V and 5 bases from J, the junction kept 5 bases outside the gene matches. Germline-derived CDR1 and CDR2 are ENHRY and SYGVKD. CDR3 DNA sequence: TGTGCCATCAGTGAGGGACAGGGAGTTGATCAGCCCCAGCATTTT. It encodes CAISEGQGVDQPQHF.

The chain combines TRBV9 with TRBJ2-3, with TRBD2 matching 16 bases. The CDR3 spans 18 residues. V trimming: 0 bases; J trimming: 7 bases; junction bases outside the gene matches: 8. Germline lookup yields CDR1 SGDLS and CDR2 YYNGEE. DNA for the CDR3: TGTGCCAGCAGCGTAGAGCCCGGGACTAGCGGGAGGGGTAATACGCAGTATTTT. Protein sequence: CASSVEPGTSGRGNTQYF.

V and J are TRBV6-2 or TRBV6-3 and TRBJ2-5; D call uncertain. V dropped 4 bases and J dropped 4 bases, with 4 bases sitting between them. The CDR3 consists of 11 residues. Per the germline V gene, CDR1 is MNHEY and CDR2 is SVGEGT. This CDR3 is CASSSSETQYF. The CDR3 DNA follows: TGTGCCAGCAGTTCATCAGAGACCCAGTACTTC.

This chain links TRBV5-6 with TRBJ2-3; 9 bases map to TRBD2. V lost 0 bases to trimming and J lost 4 bases; unmatched junction nucleotides: 3. This CDR3 region has 15 residues. The germline gives CDR1 SGHDT, CDR2 YYEEEE. DNA of the CDR3: TGTGCCAGCAGCTTGGAGACTAGCGGCGCAGATACGCAGTATTTT. Translation: CASSLETSGADTQYF.

This clone was counted once. This chain connects TRBV9 to TRBJ2-3; D unclear. CDR3 length: 12 residues. V lost 4 bases and J lost 4, with 7 bases in between. In germline, CDR1 is SGDLS, CDR2 YYNGEE. In nucleotides, the CDR3 is TGTGCCAGCAGCCCGGAGTCAGATACGCAGTATTTT. Its translation: CASSPESDTQYF. The entire variable domain, with the rest obtained from reference TRBV9 and TRBJ2-3, is as follows: DSGVTQTPKHLITATGQRVTLRCSPRSGDLSVYWYQQSLDQGLQFLIQYYNGEERAKGNILERFSAQQFPDLHSELNLSSLELGDSALYFCASSPESDTQYFGPGTRLTVL.

This chain joins TRBV7-2 and TRBJ1-5; tentative D call: TRBD1 (6 bases). This CDR3 contains 13 residues. Between the trimmed V and J ends, which lost 1 base and 11 bases, there was a span of 12 bases. Germline V gene data show CDR1 as SGHTA and CDR2 as FQGNSA. The CDR3 nucleotides read TGTGCCAGCAGCTTAGGTTCGGCAGGGGCCCAGCATTTT. Its translation is CASSLGSAGAQHF.

This chain links TRBV6-5 with TRBJ1-6; a weak D match, TRBD1 (6 bases). V lost 4 bases, J lost 8 bases, and 15 bases lay in between. The germline V gene encodes CDR1 MNHEY and CDR2 SVGAGI. The CDR3 has 15 residues. The CDR3 sequence: CASSSQGLPYSPLHF. The DNA of the CDR3 is TGTGCCAGCAGTTCCCAGGGGTTACCCTATTCACCCCTCCACTTT.

The chain recombines TRBV9 with TRBJ2-7, with 12 bases lining up with TRBD1. J was trimmed by 4 bases and V by 3 bases; bases with no gene match: 11. In germline, CDR1 is SGDLS, CDR2 YYNGEE. This CDR3 has 17 residues. This CDR3 is CASSENPGQGAGYEQYF. The DNA of the CDR3 is TGTGCCAGCAGCGAGAATCCGGGACAGGGGGCTGGGTACGAGCAGTACTTC.

V usage is TRBV7-3 and J usage is TRBJ2-5, with a tentative D call TRBD1 (6 bases). The CDR3 covers 13 residues. Germline V CDR1 and CDR2: SGHTA, FQGTGA. The ends were cut back, 5 bases at V and 2 bases at J, with 9 bases in the middle. CDR3 DNA sequence: TGTGCCAGCAGCCCAGGGACACAAGAGACCCAGTACTTC. The encoded protein is CASSPGTQETQYF. The full variable domain, in which reference TRBV7-3 and TRBJ2-5 provide the parts outside the CDR3, is GAGVSQTPSNKVTEKGKYVELRCDPISGHTALYWYRQSLGQGPEFLIYFQGTGAADDSGLPNDRFFAVRPEGSVSTLKIQRTERGDSAVYLCASSPGTQETQYFGPGTRLLVL.

This rearrangement joins TRBV2 to TRBJ1-4; TRBD1 matches 11 bases. The CDR3 length is 15 residues. With V trimmed by 6 bases and J by 7 bases, 7 bases remained unmatched. Looked up from germline, CDR1 is SNHLY and CDR2 is FYNNEI. CDR3 DNA: TGTGCCAGCAGCAACCGCGGACAGGGGGCTGAAAAACTGTTTTTT. It is translated as CASSNRGQGAEKLFF.

This clone was seen a handful of times. In DNA form, the CDR3 reads TGTGCCAGCAGCCAAGCTAGCGGGGCGCAGTACTTC. This encodes CASSQASGAQYF. This chain connects TRBV4-2 to TRBJ2-7; 9 bases fit TRBD2. With V trimmed by 1 base and J by 9 bases, 1 base remained unmatched. The CDR3 length is 12 residues. Germline CDR1 reads LGHNA; CDR2 reads YNFKEQ.

This chain links TRBV9 with TRBJ2-2, with TRBD2 matching over 13 bases. The CDR3 is made up of 15 amino acids. The J segment lost 9 bases and the V segment lost 0 bases, leaving 2 bases of the junction unmatched. Per germline, CDR1 SGDLS and CDR2 YYNGEE. The CDR3 is CASSVGTSGSRELFF. The DNA for the CDR3 is TGTGCCAGCAGCGTAGGGACTAGCGGGAGCCGGGAGCTGTTTTTT.

The chain employs TRBV21-1 and TRBJ1-4. TRBV21-1 is labeled a pseudogene. CDR3 length: 18 amino acids. The CDR3 coding sequence is TGTGCCAGCAGCAAAGCGCTTCAGGAGGCGGAAACTAATGAAAAACTGTTTTTT. Translated: CASSKALQEAETNEKLFF.

This clone appeared once. This chain uses TRBV30 with TRBJ1-4; D uncertain. CDR3 length: 13 amino acids. The V and J ends lost 1 base and 3 bases respectively, with 6 bases between them. CDR1 GTSNPN and CDR2 SVGIG come from the germline V gene (reference sequence). CDR3 nucleotide sequence: TGTGCCTGGAGTGGACAAGCTAATGAAAAACTGTTTTTT. Amino acids: CAWSGQANEKLFF.

The rearrangement uses TRBV7-2 and TRBJ2-6; 10 nucleotides line up with TRBD1. Germline lookup yields CDR1 SGHTA and CDR2 FQGNSA. Losses at the gene ends were 5 bases for V and 12 bases for J; bases not matched to a gene: 7. This CDR3 contains 14 residues. For the CDR3, the DNA is TGTGCCAGCAGCACAGAGGGGACAGGGGTCGTCCTGACTTTC. Residues: CASSTEGTGVVLTF.

V is TRBV7-2 and J is TRBJ2-5; D is perhaps TRBD1 (8 bases). CDR3 size: 16 residues. Trimming cost V 4 bases and J 2 bases, with 17 bases left between them. Germline V gene sequence: CDR1 SGHTA, CDR2 FQGNSA. The CDR3 sequence: CASSYGDRGGQETQYF. CDR3 in DNA: TGTGCCAGCAGCTACGGAGACAGGGGAGGGCAAGAGACCCAGTACTTC.

This rearrangement joins TRBV9 to TRBJ2-1; possible D gene TRBD2, 6 bases. Trimming left V 4 bases short and J 4 bases short, with 15 bases between. Looked up from germline, CDR1 is SGDLS and CDR2 is YYNGEE. The CDR3 length is 15 residues. The CDR3 coding sequence is TGTGCCAGCAGCCCAGGAGGGAAAACTTACAATGAGCAGTTCTTC. It is translated as CASSPGGKTYNEQFF.

The chain carries TRBV4-3 and TRBJ2-7; 11 bases are shared with TRBD2. Trimming at V came to 0 bases and at J to 3 bases, leaving 4 bases not matched to a gene. This CDR3 spans 16 amino acids. Germline V gene sequence: CDR1 LGHNA, CDR2 YSLEER. The CDR3 sequence is CASSQDGTSGVYEQYF. DNA of the CDR3: TGCGCCAGCAGCCAAGACGGGACTAGCGGTGTCTACGAGCAGTACTTC.

This CDR3 is CASSLSSAGAHEQYF. DNA of the CDR3: TGCGCCAGCAGCTTGTCAAGTGCGGGGGCTCACGAGCAGTACTTC. The J gene is TRBJ2-7, the V gene TRBV5-1, with D possibly being TRBD2 (7 bases). The V end lost 1 base, the J end lost 5 bases, and 16 bases lay between the germline ends. This CDR3 is 15 amino acids long. The germline gives CDR1 SGHRS, CDR2 YFSETQ.

J is TRBJ1-3 and V is TRBV19, with TRBD1 matching 8 bases. Germline-derived CDR1 and CDR2 are LNHDA and SQIVND (reference sequence). The CDR3 consists of 17 residues. Trimming cost V 4 bases and J 2 bases; bases outside gene matches: 10. CDR3 amino acids: CASSTGYRGSPGNTIYF. The CDR3 DNA follows: TGTGCCAGTAGTACGGGCTACAGGGGGAGTCCTGGAAACACCATATATTTT.